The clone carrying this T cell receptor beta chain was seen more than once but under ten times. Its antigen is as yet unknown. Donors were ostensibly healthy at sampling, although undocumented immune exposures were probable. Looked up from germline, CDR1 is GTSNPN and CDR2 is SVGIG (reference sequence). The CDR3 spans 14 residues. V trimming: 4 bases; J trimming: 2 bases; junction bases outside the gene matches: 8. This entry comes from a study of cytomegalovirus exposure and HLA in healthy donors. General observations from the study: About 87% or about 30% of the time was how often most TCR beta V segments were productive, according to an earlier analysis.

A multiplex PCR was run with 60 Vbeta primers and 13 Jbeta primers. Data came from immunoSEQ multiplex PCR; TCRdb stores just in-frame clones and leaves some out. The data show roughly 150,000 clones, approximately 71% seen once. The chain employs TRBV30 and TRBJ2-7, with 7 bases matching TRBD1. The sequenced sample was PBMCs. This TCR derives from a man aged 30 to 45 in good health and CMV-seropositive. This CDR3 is CAWTPGTATYEQYF. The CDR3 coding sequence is TGTGCCTGGACCCCCGGGACAGCGACCTACGAGCAGTACTTC. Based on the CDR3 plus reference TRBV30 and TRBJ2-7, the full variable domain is SQTIHQWPATLVQPVGSPLSLECTVEGTSNPNLYWYRQAAGRGLQLLFYSVGIGQISSEVPQNLSASRPQDRQFILSSKKLLLSDSGFYLCAWTPGTATYEQYFGPGTRLTVT.